A single sample gave rise to the 16 T cell receptor beta chains below, sequenced in a study of shared clonotypes between healthy human individuals. Repertoires were generated with immunoSEQ multiplex PCR, while TCRdb's copy carries only in-frame clones and drops some. This table holds fewer than 550,000 clones, roughly 85% found once. Sequencing was done on a sample of PBMCs. All receptors come from a middle-aged woman in good health. Some clones in this sample may be carry-over from other donors' samples.

The chain employs TRBV4-1 and TRBJ1-5; 8 bases match TRBD1. The germline V gene has CDR1 MGHRA and CDR2 YSYEKL. J was trimmed by 5 bases and V by 3 bases; bases with no gene match: 6. The CDR3 length is 15 residues. The CDR3 region has the DNA TGCGCCAGCAGCCACTTAACACAGGGGGATCAGCCCCAGCATTTT. It specifies CASSHLTQGDQPQHF.

This sequence joins TRBV4-3 and TRBJ1-2; TRBD1 is a possible D gene (6 bases). The CDR3 length is 18 residues. Trimming took off 2 bases at V and 8 bases at J, with 27 bases between the two ends. Germline V gene lookup returns CDR1 LGHNA and CDR2 YSLEER. The CDR3 is CASSQPTGKPPRLRGYTF. Here the CDR3 DNA reads TGCGCCAGCAGCCAACCCACAGGGAAGCCCCCACGATTACGGGGCTACACCTTC.

The DNA of the CDR3 is TGTGCCAGCAGCTTCCGGACTGGGGATGGGCAGTTCTTC. Protein: CASSFRTGDGQFF. The V call is TRBV7-2, the J call TRBJ2-1, with D possibly being TRBD2 (5 bases). Trimming stripped 3 bases from V and 12 bases from J, with 15 bases between. There are 13 residues in the CDR3. Germline V gene data show CDR1 as SGHTA and CDR2 as FQGNSA. The whole variable domain, filled in from reference TRBV7-2 and TRBJ2-1, reads GAGVSQSPSNKVTEKGKDVELRCDPISGHTALYWYRQSLGQGLEFLIYFQGNSAPDKSGLPSDRFSAERTGGSVSTLTIQRTQQEDSAVYLCASSFRTGDGQFFGPGTRLTVL.

V is TRBV7-3 and J is TRBJ2-1, with TRBD2 matching 9 bases. With 3 bases clipped from V and 10 bases from J, the junction kept 4 bases outside the gene matches. Per germline, CDR1 SGHTA and CDR2 FQGTGA. The CDR3 covers 13 residues. CDR3 sequence: CASSLRTSAEQFF. In DNA form, the CDR3 reads TGTGCCAGCAGCTTGAGGACTAGCGCCGAGCAGTTCTTC.

This clone was seen repeatedly, ten times or more. The CDR3 loop reads CASSGVNGNTEAFF. CDR3 DNA: TGTGCCAGCTCAGGGGTAAACGGAAACACTGAAGCTTTCTTT. The rearrangement uses TRBV18 and TRBJ1-1, with no clear D. CDR1 and CDR2 from the germline V gene are KGHSH and LQKENI. Trimming removed 5 bases from V and 2 bases from J, with 12 bases in between. The CDR3 is 14 residues long. The variable domain in full, completed from reference TRBV18 and TRBJ1-1, reads NAGVMQNPRHLVRRRGQEARLRCSPMKGHSHVYWYRQLPEEGLKFMVYLQKENIIDESGMPKERFSAEFPKEGPSILRIQQVVRGDSAAYFCASSGVNGNTEAFFGQGTRLTVV.

About this clone: Other DNA sequences in this specimen translate into the identical CDR3. The J gene is TRBJ2-7, the V gene TRBV2; D ambiguous. V dropped 6 bases and J dropped 5 bases, with 5 bases sitting between them. CDR1 is SNHLY, CDR2 FYNNEI, per germline. The CDR3 length is 10 residues. The CDR3 nucleotides read TGTGCCAGCAGATCAAACGAGCAGTACTTC. As protein: CASRSNEQYF.

The chain carries TRBV29-1 and TRBJ2-2; TRBD1 might be the D (7 bases). This CDR3 contains 14 residues. Per germline, CDR1 SQVTM and CDR2 ANQGSEA. Trimming left V 3 bases short and J 6 bases short, with 14 bases between. DNA for the CDR3: TGCAGCGTTGAGGAGGGGGCGCCCGCCGGGGAGCTGTTTTTT. The encoded protein is CSVEEGAPAGELFF.

The J gene is TRBJ1-4, the V gene TRBV11-2, with a possible D match to TRBD1 (6 bases). The CDR3 runs 15 residues. Trimming pared 1 base from V and 5 bases from J, leaving 11 bases between. Germline V CDR1 and CDR2: SGHAT, FQNNGV. The CDR3 DNA reads TGTGCCAGCAGCTTAGTGGGACATGTGAATGAAAAACTGTTTTTT. Its protein is CASSLVGHVNEKLFF.

This clone has more than one count but fewer than ten. This chain connects TRBV6-6 to TRBJ1-4; D remains ambiguous. Germline loops: CDR1 MNHNY, CDR2 SVGAGI (reference sequence). V was clipped by 8 bases and J by 7 bases, with 14 bases between them. This CDR3 is built from 13 residues. The CDR3 is CASAVNIGEKLFF. For the CDR3, the DNA is TGTGCCAGCGCAGTAAACATTGGTGAAAAACTGTTTTTT.

The DNA of the CDR3 is TGTGCCGTCGACAGGGGGCATGGCTACACCTTC. It encodes CAVDRGHGYTF. The rearrangement links TRBV6-8 to TRBJ1-2, with 10 nucleotides matching TRBD1. From germline, CDR1 is MNHGY and CDR2 SAAAGT. The CDR3 covers 11 residues. J lost 6 bases, V lost 11 bases, and 3 bases had no gene match.

The genes are TRBV28 and TRBJ1-6, with TRBD1 identical over 7 bases. Trimming cost V 3 bases and J 10 bases; bases outside gene matches: 9. Germline V gene lookup returns CDR1 MDHEN and CDR2 SYDVKM. The CDR3 extends over 15 amino acids. The CDR3 bases are TGTGCCAGCAGTTTGACAGGGACTTTAATGTCACCCCTCCACTTT. This sequence encodes CASSLTGTLMSPLHF. Looking up the rest from reference TRBV28 and TRBJ1-6 gives the full variable domain: DVKVTQSSRYLVKRTGEKVFLECVQDMDHENMFWYRQDPGLGLRLIYFSYDVKMKEKGDIPEGYSVSREKKERFSLILESASTNQTSMYLCASSLTGTLMSPLHFGNGTRLTVT.

V and J are TRBV18 and TRBJ2-1; the D is unclear. Germline CDR1 and CDR2: KGHSH and LQKENI. The V and J ends lost 3 bases and 1 base respectively, with 4 bases between them. The CDR3 sequence is 13 residues long. CDR3 loop: CASSPISYNEQFF. The CDR3 bases are TGTGCCAGCTCACCCATTTCCTACAATGAGCAGTTCTTC.

CDR3 loop: CASKGDDGTEAFF. The CDR3 nucleotides are TGTGCCAGTAAAGGGGATGATGGAACTGAAGCTTTCTTT. The J gene is TRBJ1-1, the V gene TRBV19, with TRBD1 as a possible D gene (5 bases). The CDR3 sequence is 13 residues long. Between the trimmed V and J ends, which lost 7 bases and 5 bases, there was a span of 14 bases. Germline V gene lookup returns CDR1 LNHDA and CDR2 SQIVND (reference sequence).

This clone was observed a handful of times. The V and J genes are TRBV7-2 and TRBJ1-2; D is uncertain. The CDR3 sequence is 15 residues long. V lost 2 bases to trimming and J lost 3 bases, with 13 bases between them. Germline V gene lookup returns CDR1 SGHTA and CDR2 FQGNSA. This CDR3 reads CASSLRPGRDYGYTF. The CDR3 DNA reads as TGTGCCAGCAGCTTACGCCCGGGGAGGGACTATGGCTACACCTTC. The full variable domain, its missing parts supplied by reference TRBV7-2 and TRBJ1-2, is GAGVSQSPSNKVTEKGKDVELRCDPISGHTALYWYRQSLGQGLEFLIYFQGNSAPDKSGLPSDRFSAERTGGSVSTLTIQRTQQEDSAVYLCASSLRPGRDYGYTFGSGTRLTVV.

This chain joins TRBV29-1 and TRBJ2-1; 8 bases agree with TRBD2. Trimming took 5 bases from V and 9 from J; bases not matched to a gene: 12. The germline CDR1 and CDR2 sequences are SQVTM and ANQGSEA. There are 14 residues in the CDR3. The CDR3 here is CSVPIAGIASEQFF. The CDR3 DNA is TGCAGCGTTCCTATAGCGGGGATTGCAAGTGAGCAGTTCTTC.

CDR3 in DNA: TGCGCCAGCAGTGGGGCCGGTTTGGGGCAGCCCCAGCATTTT. Protein sequence: CASSGAGLGQPQHF. The chain employs TRBV10-2 and TRBJ1-5; no clear D gene. The CDR3 totals 14 residues. The germline CDR1 and CDR2 sequences are WSHSY and SAAADI. The germline V and J ends were trimmed by 4 bases and 7 bases, with 14 bases remaining between them.